A single sample is the source of the 27 T cell receptor beta chains below, sequenced in a study of CD8+ T cells in alopecia areata. Treatment specified: oral pan-JAK inhibitor, 5-10 mg twice daily. Reverse transcription of extracted RNA yielded cDNA, which provided the sequencing template. Measured with immunoSEQ multiplex PCR; TCRdb has only the in-frame clones, and not every one. This sample has about 300,000 clones, with roughly 64% found just once. The sample here was CD4+ T cells sorted from blood, taken at week 24, from a patient treated with tofacitinib. Receptors were obtained from a human donor with alopecia areata.

The CDR3 region has the DNA TGCGCCAGCAGCCCAGACAGGTCCTACGAGCAGTACTTC. It specifies CASSPDRSYEQYF. The genes are TRBV5-1 and TRBJ2-7; D perhaps matches TRBD1 (6 bases). The CDR3 contains 13 residues. Trimming cost V 4 bases and J 1 base, with 9 bases left between them. Germline CDR1 SGHRS, CDR2 YFSETQ.

J is TRBJ2-7 and V is TRBV7-2, with TRBD2 identical over 11 bases. Germline values: CDR1 SGHTA, CDR2 FQGNSA. Trimming at V came to 7 bases and at J to 6 bases, leaving 11 bases not matched to a gene. The CDR3 consists of 15 residues. CDR3 sequence reads: CASTFFTSGGSEQYF. The CDR3 nucleotides read TGTGCCAGCACCTTCTTTACTAGCGGGGGCTCCGAGCAGTACTTC.

The rearrangement joins TRBV18 to TRBJ2-2, with a weak D call TRBD2 (6 bases). The CDR3 is made up of 16 amino acids. V shed 3 bases and J shed 3 bases, with 14 bases lying between them. In germline, CDR1 is KGHSH, CDR2 LQKENI. CDR3: CASSPRRDRYTGELFF. The CDR3 coding sequence is TGTGCCAGCTCACCGCGGAGGGATCGCTACACCGGGGAGCTGTTTTTT.

V is TRBV5-1 and J is TRBJ1-1; 7 nucleotides align to TRBD1. Trimming at V came to 2 bases and at J to 1 base, leaving 5 bases not matched to a gene. The CDR3 has 15 amino acids. The germline V gene encodes CDR1 SGHRS and CDR2 YFSETQ. Here the CDR3 reads CASSFLGQTNTEAFF. The DNA of the CDR3 is TGCGCCAGCAGCTTTTTGGGACAGACGAACACTGAAGCTTTCTTT.

The CDR3 spells CASTMGRSLDEQYF. Written as DNA, the CDR3 is TGTGCCAGCACCATGGGCAGGTCGTTAGACGAGCAGTACTTC. V gene TRBV4-2 combines with J gene TRBJ2-7; D not resolved. The V gene lost 7 bases and the J gene lost 5 bases, with 18 bases spanning the gap. The CDR3 totals 14 residues. Germline V gene data show CDR1 as LGHNA and CDR2 as YNFKEQ.

The V and J genes are TRBV15 and TRBJ2-7, with 7 bases that match TRBD2. Germline V CDR1 and CDR2: LNHNV, YYDKDF (reference sequence). The CDR3 extends over 16 amino acids. V lost 0 bases, J lost 3 bases, and 8 bases stayed unmatched. The CDR3 protein is CATSRESGRQVYEQYF. CDR3 sequence (DNA): TGTGCCACCAGCAGAGAATCCGGGAGGCAGGTCTACGAGCAGTACTTC.

This clone was counted only a few times. The chain uses TRBV19 and TRBJ1-5; no definite D call. V was pared by 3 bases and J by 4 bases, with 13 bases between. The V gene's germline CDR1 is LNHDA and CDR2 SQIVND (reference sequence). There are 15 residues in the CDR3. The CDR3 DNA reads TGTGCCAGTAGTATCAGTGGTCGGGGAAATCAGCCCCAGCATTTT. This gives the protein CASSISGRGNQPQHF. Combining the CDR3 with reference TRBV19 and TRBJ1-5 gives the whole variable domain DGGITQSPKYLFRKEGQNVTLSCEQNLNHDAMYWYRQDPGQGLRLIYYSQIVNDFQKGDIAEGYSVSREKKESFPLTVTSAQKNPTAFYLCASSISGRGNQPQHFGDGTRLSIL.

This clone was observed once. This chain connects TRBV30 to TRBJ2-3; D might be TRBD1 (6 bases). The ends were cut back, 5 bases at V and 6 bases at J, with 27 bases in the middle. Germline V gives CDR1 GTSNPN, CDR2 SVGIG (reference sequence). The CDR3 has 17 residues. The CDR3 DNA follows: TGTGCCTGGGCCCACCCTGTCAGGGGATCGGGCGAGGATACGCAGTATTTT. This codes for CAWAHPVRGSGEDTQYF.

V gene TRBV15 combines with J gene TRBJ2-4, with TRBD1 matching 10 bases. J lost 8 bases, V lost 4 bases, and 2 bases had no gene match. CDR3 size: 13 residues. From germline, CDR1 is LNHNV and CDR2 YYDKDF (reference sequence). The chain's CDR3 is CATSTDRGDIQYF. CDR3 nucleotide sequence: TGTGCCACCAGCACGGACAGGGGGGACATTCAGTACTTC.

This clone was seen a few times. The genes are TRBV4-1 and TRBJ2-1; perhaps TRBD1 as D (6 bases). The CDR3 length is 16 residues. The ends were cut back, 1 base at V and 8 bases at J, with 18 bases in the middle. Germline-derived CDR1 and CDR2 are MGHRA and YSYEKL. CDR3 loop: CASSQAPYGQFHEQFF. CDR3 DNA sequence: TGCGCCAGCAGCCAAGCGCCCTACGGACAGTTCCATGAGCAGTTCTTC.

The chain has TRBV30 and TRBJ1-2, with D perhaps TRBD1 (6 bases). The CDR3 covers 15 residues. CDR1 is GTSNPN, CDR2 SVGIG, per germline (reference sequence). V lost 0 bases and J 2 bases, leaving 13 bases between the germline ends. Here the CDR3 DNA reads TGTGCCTGGAGTGTAAGGTGGGGGGCCAACTATGGCTACACCTTC. Translating gives CAWSVRWGANYGYTF.

The chain uses TRBV29-1 and TRBJ2-5; 8 nucleotides align to TRBD1. This CDR3 spans 12 amino acids. Germline lookup yields CDR1 SQVTM and CDR2 ANQGSEA. Unmatched junction bases numbered 5, after V lost 8 bases and J lost 3 bases. CDR3 coding DNA: TGCAGCACTACGACAGGGGAAGAGACCCAGTACTTC. This translates into CSTTTGEETQYF.

CDR3 sequence: CASSVGEGQVPYEQYF. The CDR3 DNA reads TGTGCCAGCAGCGTAGGGGAGGGACAGGTCCCTTACGAGCAGTACTTC. This chain joins TRBV9 and TRBJ2-7; maybe TRBD1 (8 bases). This CDR3 region has 16 residues. Germline-derived CDR1 and CDR2 are SGDLS and YYNGEE. V dropped 0 bases and J dropped 4 bases, with 17 bases sitting between them.

In this sample, this clone turned up once. The chain combines TRBV28 with TRBJ2-1; the match to TRBD1 covers 8 bases. The CDR3 extends over 13 amino acids. J was trimmed by 5 bases and V by 5 bases; bases with no gene match: 2. In germline, CDR1 is MDHEN, CDR2 SYDVKM. This chain's CDR3 is CASSGTGDNEQFF. Written as DNA, the CDR3 is TGTGCCAGCAGTGGGACAGGAGACAATGAGCAGTTCTTC.

The chain combines TRBV30 with TRBJ1-1; 8 nucleotides agree with TRBD1. The CDR3 runs 15 residues. Germline values: CDR1 GTSNPN, CDR2 SVGIG (reference sequence). J gave up 4 bases and V 3 bases, and 10 bases lay outside the gene matches. The CDR3 coding sequence is TGTGCCTGGAGCAGGGGGCTAAGCCCGAGCACTGAAGCTTTCTTT. Amino acid sequence: CAWSRGLSPSTEAFF.

This clone was picked up many times. The rearrangement uses TRBV29-1 and TRBJ2-3; the D gene is possibly TRBD2 (5 bases). V was shortened by 7 bases and J by 1 base, with 12 bases between the two germline ends. The CDR3 consists of 13 residues. Germline V gene lookup returns CDR1 SQVTM and CDR2 ANQGSEA. The CDR3 sequence: CSADGERTDTQYF. CDR3 coding DNA: TGCAGCGCCGACGGGGAGCGCACAGATACGCAGTATTTT.

This clone was found a few times. The genes are TRBV6-5 and TRBJ1-1, with no clear D. V was pared by 8 bases and J by 2 bases, with 12 bases between. CDR3 length equals 13 residues. Germline V lookup: CDR1 MNHEY, CDR2 SVGAGI. CDR3 residues: CASSIRDNTEAFF. The CDR3 DNA sequence: TGTGCCAGCTCGATCCGAGACAACACTGAAGCTTTCTTT.

V and J are TRBV25-1 and TRBJ1-2; perhaps TRBD1 as D (5 bases). The CDR3 consists of 13 residues. Germline CDR1 is MGHDK and CDR2 is SYGVNS. V lost 4 bases, J lost 7 bases, and 13 bases lay in between. This CDR3 reads CASSVQGRAGYTF. In DNA, the CDR3 is TGTGCCAGCAGTGTCCAGGGTCGCGCTGGCTACACCTTC.

The chain has TRBV30 and TRBJ1-1; D is unclear. CDR1 and CDR2 (germline): GTSNPN, SVGIG (reference sequence). The CDR3 extends over 14 amino acids. V was cut by 3 bases and J by 0 bases, with 11 bases left in between. CDR3 bases: TGTGCCTGGAGCCGCCCAGGCGTGAACACTGAAGCTTTCTTT. Translating it yields CAWSRPGVNTEAFF.

This clone has more than one count but fewer than ten. The V gene is TRBV10-3, the J gene TRBJ2-7; D is uncertain. Germline values: CDR1 ENHRY, CDR2 SYGVKD. The CDR3 loop spans 12 amino acids. V lost 5 bases to trimming and J lost 9 bases, with 14 bases between them. The DNA for the CDR3 is TGTGCCATCAGTCTACTACGAGCGAGGCAGTACTTC. It encodes CAISLLRARQYF.

The chain recombines TRBV5-1 with TRBJ2-2; D remains ambiguous. Between the trimmed V and J ends, which lost 3 bases and 2 bases, there was a span of 8 bases. The CDR3 loop spans 14 amino acids. Looked up from germline, CDR1 is SGHRS and CDR2 is YFSETQ. This chain's CDR3 is CASSSATNTGELFF. The DNA of the CDR3 is TGCGCCAGCAGCTCAGCCACAAACACCGGGGAGCTGTTTTTT.

The V and J genes are TRBV2 and TRBJ1-6; D is perhaps TRBD1 (5 bases). Germline assignment: CDR1 SNHLY and CDR2 FYNNEI. V gave up 3 bases and J gave up 11 bases, with 5 bases separating them. CDR3 length equals 11 residues. CDR3 DNA sequence: TGTGCCAGCAGTGACAGGGCACCCCTCCACTTT. Translating gives CASSDRAPLHF.

This sequence joins TRBV29-1 and TRBJ2-7; TRBD1 aligns across 9 bases. The CDR3 consists of 13 residues. CDR1 is SQVTM and CDR2 is ANQGSEA in the germline V gene. The V segment lost 5 bases and the J segment 2 bases; nucleotides outside the gene matches: 4. CDR3 region: CSVMGQGTYEQYF. The CDR3 DNA reads as TGCAGCGTTATGGGACAGGGCACCTACGAGCAGTACTTC.

The chain combines TRBV18 with TRBJ1-5; the D gene is possibly TRBD1 (5 bases). Germline V CDR1 and CDR2: KGHSH, LQKENI. V shed 2 bases and J shed 3 bases, with 17 bases lying between them. There are 17 residues in the CDR3. In DNA, the CDR3 is TGTGCCAGCTCACCAGGGCCCCCAGGGCCGAACAATCAGCCCCAGCATTTT. Residues: CASSPGPPGPNNQPQHF.

This chain links TRBV7-3 with TRBJ2-7, with D possibly being TRBD1 (5 bases). Trimming took 1 base from V and 2 from J, leaving 9 bases between them. The CDR3 totals 14 residues. CDR1 SGHTA and CDR2 FQGTGA come from the germline V gene. The chain's CDR3 is CASSLSQGPYEQYF. CDR3 DNA: TGTGCCAGCAGCTTAAGCCAGGGCCCCTACGAGCAGTACTTC.

The CDR3, as DNA: TGTGCCAGCAGCTTAATAGTCGGAGATGAGCAGTTCTTC. Translated, it gives CASSLIVGDEQFF. The rearrangement links TRBV7-2 to TRBJ2-1; no clear D. V shed 2 bases and J shed 8 bases, with 10 bases lying between them. The CDR3 covers 13 residues. Germline CDR1 is SGHTA and CDR2 is FQGNSA.

This clone has a single count. This sequence joins TRBV4-1 and TRBJ1-4; 8 bases match TRBD1. V trimming: 5 bases; J trimming: 3 bases; junction bases outside the gene matches: 5. This CDR3 region has 15 residues. Looked up from germline, CDR1 is MGHRA and CDR2 is YSYEKL. The CDR3: CASSRQGIANEKLFF. The CDR3 DNA is TGCGCCAGCAGCAGACAGGGGATAGCTAATGAAAAACTGTTTTTT.